This record looks at one T cell receptor beta chain sequence and its context. The germline V gene has CDR1 MDHEN and CDR2 SYDVKM. The CDR3 covers 12 residues. Trimming left V 2 bases short and J 4 bases short, with 6 bases between. The sample is drawn from a study of blood T cell repertoires in COVID-19. Overall study context: The origin of the acute and convalescent COVID-19 samples was the United States, Italy and Spain.

Authors' processing steps: Estimation of nucleated cell counts relied on the amplification of reference gene primers. The repertoire was sequenced with immunoSEQ multiplex PCR; TCRdb's copy has only in-frame clones and lacks some. The D gene and trimming were derived from the DNA, and the V and J assignments and clone size from that table. The repertoire includes just over 80,000 clones, 81% of them detected once, and roughly two fifths sits in the top ten. J is TRBJ2-7 and V is TRBV28, with D hard to call. The specimen sequenced was peripheral blood. The TCR sequence derives from a man older than 75 with acute or convalescent COVID-19. CDR3 residues: CASSLNSYEQYF. CDR3 DNA sequence: TGTGCCAGCAGTTTAAACAGTTACGAGCAGTACTTC.